This T cell receptor (beta chain) was sequenced during a study of cytomegalovirus exposure and HLA in healthy donors. The CDR3 spans 19 residues. CDR1 is SGDLS, CDR2 YYNGEE, per germline. V gave up 6 bases and J gave up 0 bases; unmatched junction bases: 15. Participants comprised healthy donors of bone marrow. Sampled while nominally healthy, donors likely had unrecorded immune exposures. The study ran its PCR with 60 Vbeta and 13 Jbeta primers. Authors' processing steps: The authors later counted about 80 million unique TCR beta chains, around 9.9 million of them shared. Generated by immunoSEQ multiplex PCR, the TCRdb table keeps only in-frame clones and is missing some. V, J and clone size were drawn from that table, and D and trimming were deduced from the DNA. This sample carries roughly 170,000 clones, roughly 71% of them seen once, and the ten largest clones take approximately 1.5%.

The specimen sequenced was PBMCs. The TCR was taken from a girl aged 10 to 17 in good health and CMV-seronegative. The gene calls are TRBV9 and TRBJ2-1; TRBD2 matches at 10 bases. The CDR3 nucleotides read TGTGCCAGCATGGGGACTAGCGCGGGGGATCCCAGCTCCTACAATGAGCAGTTCTTC. Translated: CASMGTSAGDPSSYNEQFF.